This T cell receptor (beta chain) was sequenced during a study of cytomegalovirus exposure and HLA in healthy donors. Study findings and constraints: Productive status was seen about 90% or about 30% of the time for most TCR beta V segments in an earlier analysis.

The PCR used 60 Vbeta and 13 Jbeta primers. The data were produced by immunoSEQ multiplex PCR, yet TCRdb's version contains in-frame clones alone and is incomplete. Of about 160,000 clones listed, roughly 80% are singletons. The CDR3 covers 14 residues. The V gene's germline CDR1 is SGHTA and CDR2 FQGNSA. V was pared by 2 bases and J by 6 bases, with 11 bases between. This clone appeared a single time. Its specificity is unknown. The V gene is TRBV7-2, the J gene TRBJ1-5; no clear D gene. Sequencing input: PBMCs. This clonotype originated in a woman in her forties or fifties in good health and CMV-seronegative. CDR3 sequence (DNA): TGTGCCAGCAGCTTAACACGGGAGTCTCAGCCCCAGCATTTT. Protein product: CASSLTRESQPQHF.